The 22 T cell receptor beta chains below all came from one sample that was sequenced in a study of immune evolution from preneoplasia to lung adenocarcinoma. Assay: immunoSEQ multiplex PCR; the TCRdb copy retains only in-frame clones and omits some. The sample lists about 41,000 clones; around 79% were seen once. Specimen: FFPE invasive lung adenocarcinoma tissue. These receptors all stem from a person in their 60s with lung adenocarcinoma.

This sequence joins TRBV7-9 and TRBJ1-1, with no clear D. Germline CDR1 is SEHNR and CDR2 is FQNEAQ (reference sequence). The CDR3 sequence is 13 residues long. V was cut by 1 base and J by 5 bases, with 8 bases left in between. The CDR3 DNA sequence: TGTGCCAGCAGCTTAGGGGGAAGGACTGAAGCTTTCTTT. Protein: CASSLGGRTEAFF.

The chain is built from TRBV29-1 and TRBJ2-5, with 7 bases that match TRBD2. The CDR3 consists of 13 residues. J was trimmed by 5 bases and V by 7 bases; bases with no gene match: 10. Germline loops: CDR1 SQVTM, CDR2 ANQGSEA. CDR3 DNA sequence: TGCAGCGCCCGCGGGAGAGGGGTGGAGACCCAGTACTTC. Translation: CSARGRGVETQYF.

In DNA, the CDR3 is TGTGCCAGCAGCATAACTCCAAAGCCGGGACAGGGGTCCGATGAGCAGTTCTTC. Its translation: CASSITPKPGQGSDEQFF. This chain uses TRBV21-1 with TRBJ2-1; TRBD1 was called by the table and not checked on the DNA. TRBV21-1 is described as a pseudogene. This CDR3 is built from 18 residues.

In DNA, the CDR3 is TGTGCCAGCTCACTGCAAGCAGCGGGGGCCAACAATGAGCAGTTCTTC. As protein: CASSLQAAGANNEQFF. This chain uses TRBV18 with TRBJ2-1, with TRBD2 matching over 8 bases. The CDR3 covers 16 residues. Unmatched junction bases numbered 10, after V lost 4 bases and J lost 5 bases. Germline V CDR1 and CDR2: KGHSH, LQKENI.

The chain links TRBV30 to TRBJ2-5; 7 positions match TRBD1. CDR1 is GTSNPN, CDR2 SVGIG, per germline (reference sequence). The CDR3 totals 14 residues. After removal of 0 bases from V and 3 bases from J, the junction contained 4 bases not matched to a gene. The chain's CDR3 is CAWSVGQGEETQYF. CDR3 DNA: TGTGCCTGGAGTGTAGGCCAGGGGGAAGAGACCCAGTACTTC. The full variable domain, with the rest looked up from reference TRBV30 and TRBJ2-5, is SQTIHQWPATLVQPVGSPLSLECTVEGTSNPNLYWYRQAAGRGLQLLFYSVGIGQISSEVPQNLSASRPQDRQFILSSKKLLLSDSGFYLCAWSVGQGEETQYFGPGTRLLVL.

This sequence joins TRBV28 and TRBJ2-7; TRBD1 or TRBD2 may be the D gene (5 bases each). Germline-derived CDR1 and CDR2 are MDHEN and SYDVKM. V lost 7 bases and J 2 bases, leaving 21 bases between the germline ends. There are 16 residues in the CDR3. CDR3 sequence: CASTRVGTDYTYEQYF. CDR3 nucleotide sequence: TGTGCCAGCACGCGAGTCGGGACGGATTACACCTACGAGCAGTACTTC.

Here the CDR3 reads CASSKRGGNTGELFF. CDR3 DNA: TGTGCCAGCAGCAAACGGGGGGGGAACACCGGGGAGCTGTTTTTT. The chain couples TRBV7-3 to TRBJ2-2, with TRBD2 identical over 8 bases. This CDR3 region has 15 residues. V dropped 5 bases and J dropped 1; count of bases not matched to a gene: 3. Germline V gives CDR1 SGHTA, CDR2 FQGTGA.

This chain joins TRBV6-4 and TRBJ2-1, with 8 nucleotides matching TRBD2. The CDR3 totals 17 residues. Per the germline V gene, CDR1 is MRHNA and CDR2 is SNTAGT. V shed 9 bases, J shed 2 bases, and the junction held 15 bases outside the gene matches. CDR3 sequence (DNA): TGTGCCAGACGCCCCTGGGAGCGGGAGTTCCCCTACAATGAGCAGTTCTTC. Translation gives CARRPWEREFPYNEQFF.

The CDR3 DNA follows: TGTGCCAGCAGTGACCGGAGCGGGAGTGGGTACAATGAGCAGTTCTTC. It is translated as CASSDRSGSGYNEQFF. This chain links TRBV6-4 with TRBJ2-1, with 8 positions matching TRBD2. Germline-derived CDR1 and CDR2 are MRHNA and SNTAGT. V was pared by 2 bases and J by 4 bases, with 7 bases of the junction left unmatched. CDR3 size: 16 residues.

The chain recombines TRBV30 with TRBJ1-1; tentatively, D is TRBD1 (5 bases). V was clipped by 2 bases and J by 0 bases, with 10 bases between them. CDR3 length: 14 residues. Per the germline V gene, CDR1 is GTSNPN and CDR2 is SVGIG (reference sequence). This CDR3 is CAWSMDTLNTEAFF. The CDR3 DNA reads TGTGCCTGGAGTATGGACACACTGAACACTGAAGCTTTCTTT.

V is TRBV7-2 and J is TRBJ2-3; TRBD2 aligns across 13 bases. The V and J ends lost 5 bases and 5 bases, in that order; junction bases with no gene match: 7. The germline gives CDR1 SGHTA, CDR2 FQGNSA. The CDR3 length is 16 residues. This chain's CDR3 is CASSKTSGRAGDTQYF. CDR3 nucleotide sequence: TGTGCCAGCAGCAAAACTAGCGGGAGGGCCGGAGATACGCAGTATTTT.

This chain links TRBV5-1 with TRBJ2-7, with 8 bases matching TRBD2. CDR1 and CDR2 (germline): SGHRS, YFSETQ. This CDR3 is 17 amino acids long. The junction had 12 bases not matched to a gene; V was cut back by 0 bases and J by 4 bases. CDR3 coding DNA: TGCGCCAGCAGCTTGGTGGGCAGGACCGGGACTAGATACGAGCAGTACTTC. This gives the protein CASSLVGRTGTRYEQYF.

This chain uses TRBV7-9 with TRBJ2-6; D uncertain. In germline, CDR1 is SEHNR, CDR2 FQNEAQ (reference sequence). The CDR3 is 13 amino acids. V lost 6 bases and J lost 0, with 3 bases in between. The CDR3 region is CASSVSGANVLTF. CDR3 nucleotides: TGTGCCAGCAGTGTCTCTGGGGCCAACGTCCTGACTTTC.

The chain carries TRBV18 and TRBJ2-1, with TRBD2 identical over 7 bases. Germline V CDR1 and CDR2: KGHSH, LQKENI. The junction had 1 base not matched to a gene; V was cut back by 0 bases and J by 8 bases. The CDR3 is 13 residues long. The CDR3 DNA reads TGTGCCAGCTCACCACCGCTAGCGGATGAGCAGTTCTTC. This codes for CASSPPLADEQFF.

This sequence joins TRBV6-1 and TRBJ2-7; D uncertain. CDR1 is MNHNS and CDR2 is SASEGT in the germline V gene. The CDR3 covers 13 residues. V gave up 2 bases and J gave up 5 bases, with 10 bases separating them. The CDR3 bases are TGTGCCAGCAGTGAACGACCTTCTCACGAGCAGTACTTC. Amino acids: CASSERPSHEQYF.

The CDR3 nucleotides read TGTGCCAGCAGTTCCGCCCGGGATGGGGAGAACTACACCTTC. Translating it yields CASSSARDGENYTF. V gene TRBV28 combines with J gene TRBJ1-2; D ambiguous. V was pared by 4 bases and J by 10 bases, with 19 bases between. This CDR3 contains 14 residues. Germline V gene data show CDR1 as MDHEN and CDR2 as SYDVKM.

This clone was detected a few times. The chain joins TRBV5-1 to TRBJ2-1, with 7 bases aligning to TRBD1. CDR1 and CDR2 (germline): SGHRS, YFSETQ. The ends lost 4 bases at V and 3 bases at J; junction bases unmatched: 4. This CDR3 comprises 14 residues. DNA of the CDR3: TGCGCCAGCAGCACCGGACAGGACTACAATGAGCAGTTCTTC. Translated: CASSTGQDYNEQFF.

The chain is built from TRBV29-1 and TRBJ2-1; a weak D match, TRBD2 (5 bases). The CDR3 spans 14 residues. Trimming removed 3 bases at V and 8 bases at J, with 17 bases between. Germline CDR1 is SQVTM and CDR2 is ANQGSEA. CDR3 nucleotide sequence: TGCAGCGTTGAGGATCGGGGAGTGAGCCATGAGCAGTTCTTC. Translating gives CSVEDRGVSHEQFF.

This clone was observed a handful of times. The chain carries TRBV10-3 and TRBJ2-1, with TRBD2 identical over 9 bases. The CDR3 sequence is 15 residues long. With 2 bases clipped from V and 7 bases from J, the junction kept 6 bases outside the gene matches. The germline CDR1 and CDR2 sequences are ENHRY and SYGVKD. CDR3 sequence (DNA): TGTGCCATCAGTGAGCTTAGCGGGAGAGTAAATGAGCAGTTCTTC. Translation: CAISELSGRVNEQFF.

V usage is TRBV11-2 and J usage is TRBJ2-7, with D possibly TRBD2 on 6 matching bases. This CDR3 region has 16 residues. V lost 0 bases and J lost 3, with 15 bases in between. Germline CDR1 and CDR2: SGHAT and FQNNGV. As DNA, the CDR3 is TGTGCCAGCAGCTTAGACGGGAGCGGTGCTTACTACGAGCAGTACTTC. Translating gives CASSLDGSGAYYEQYF.

This CDR3 reads CASSLNPRNTEAFF. The CDR3 DNA reads as TGCGCCAGCAGCTTGAACCCGAGGAACACTGAAGCTTTCTTT. The V gene is TRBV5-1, the J gene TRBJ1-1; D is ambiguous. The V end was cut by 1 base, the J end by 1 base, with 8 bases between. The CDR3 covers 14 residues. Per germline, CDR1 SGHRS and CDR2 YFSETQ.

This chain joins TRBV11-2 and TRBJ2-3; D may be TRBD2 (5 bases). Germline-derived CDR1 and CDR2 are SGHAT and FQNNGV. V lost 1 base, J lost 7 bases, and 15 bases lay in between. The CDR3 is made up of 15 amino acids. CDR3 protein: CASSLGPTSGNTQYF. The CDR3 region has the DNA TGTGCCAGCAGCTTAGGCCCCACAAGCGGAAATACGCAGTATTTT.